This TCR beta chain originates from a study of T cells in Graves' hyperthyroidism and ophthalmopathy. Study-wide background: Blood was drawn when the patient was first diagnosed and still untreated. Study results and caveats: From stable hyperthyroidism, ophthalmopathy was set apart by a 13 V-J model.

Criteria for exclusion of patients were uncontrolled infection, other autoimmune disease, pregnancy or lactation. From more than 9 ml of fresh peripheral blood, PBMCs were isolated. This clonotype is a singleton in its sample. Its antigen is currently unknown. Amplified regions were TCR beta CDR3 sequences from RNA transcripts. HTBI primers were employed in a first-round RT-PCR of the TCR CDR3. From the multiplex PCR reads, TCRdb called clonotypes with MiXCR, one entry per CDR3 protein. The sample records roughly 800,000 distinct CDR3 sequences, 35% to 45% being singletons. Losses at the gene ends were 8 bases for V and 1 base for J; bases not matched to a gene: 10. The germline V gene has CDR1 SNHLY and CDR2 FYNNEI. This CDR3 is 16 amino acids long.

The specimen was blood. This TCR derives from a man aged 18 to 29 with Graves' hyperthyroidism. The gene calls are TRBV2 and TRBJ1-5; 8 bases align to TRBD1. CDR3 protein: CASLQGQGLSNQPQHF. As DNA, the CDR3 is TGTGCCAGCTTACAAGGACAGGGATTGAGCAATCAGCCCCAGCATTTT.